The clone carrying this T cell receptor (beta chain) showed up just a few times. The record originates from a study of human T cells and chemical hapten exposure. V lost 0 bases to trimming and J lost 8 bases, with 8 bases between them. Looked up from germline, CDR1 is SGDLS and CDR2 is YYNGEE. The CDR3 extends over 13 amino acids. TCRdb recomputed calls from the RACE reads with MiXCR, one row per CDR3 protein. The table has about 260,000 distinct CDR3 sequences, 8.6% seen once. As to time point: pre-sensitization, week 0. Treatment reported: therapeutic diphenylcyclopropenone sensitization with weekly scalp DPC.

The source is a woman aged 40 to 50 with alopecia areata. Some clones in this sample may be carry-over from other donors' samples. The gene calls are TRBV9 and TRBJ1-4; D not resolved. This material consisted of whole blood, taken in connection with sensitization to the hapten diphenylcyclopropenone (DPC). The CDR3 protein is CASSVGLDEKLFF. CDR3 DNA sequence: TGTGCCAGCAGCGTAGGGCTCGACGAAAAACTGTTTTTT. Filled out from reference TRBV9 and TRBJ1-4, the complete variable domain reads DSGVTQTPKHLITATGQRVTLRCSPRSGDLSVYWYQQSLDQGLQFLIQYYNGEERAKGNILERFSAQQFPDLHSELNLSSLELGDSALYFCASSVGLDEKLFFGSGTQLSVL.